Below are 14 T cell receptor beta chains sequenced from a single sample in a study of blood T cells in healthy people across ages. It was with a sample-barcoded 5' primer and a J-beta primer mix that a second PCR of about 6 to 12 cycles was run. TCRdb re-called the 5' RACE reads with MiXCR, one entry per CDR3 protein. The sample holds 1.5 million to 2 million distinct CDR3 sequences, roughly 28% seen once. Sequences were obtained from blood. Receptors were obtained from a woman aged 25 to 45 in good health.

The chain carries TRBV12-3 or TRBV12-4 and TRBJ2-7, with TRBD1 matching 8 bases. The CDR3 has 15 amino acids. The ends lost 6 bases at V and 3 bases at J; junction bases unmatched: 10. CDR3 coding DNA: TGTGCCAGCAGCACGCTCGCCAGGGGGCGCTACGAGCAGTACTTC. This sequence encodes CASSTLARGRYEQYF.

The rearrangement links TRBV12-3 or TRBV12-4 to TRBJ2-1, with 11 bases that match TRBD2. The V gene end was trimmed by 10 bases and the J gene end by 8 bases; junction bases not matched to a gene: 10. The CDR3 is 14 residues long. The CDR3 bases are TGTGCCACCCTGACTAGCGGGAAGGGCCATGAGCAGTTCTTC. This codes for CATLTSGKGHEQFF.

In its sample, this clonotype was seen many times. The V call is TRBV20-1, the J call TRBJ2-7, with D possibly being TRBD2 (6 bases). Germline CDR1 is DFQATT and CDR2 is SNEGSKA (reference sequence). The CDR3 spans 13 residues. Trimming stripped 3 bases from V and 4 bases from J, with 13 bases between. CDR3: CSASGGGNYEQYF. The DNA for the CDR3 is TGCAGTGCTAGTGGGGGAGGTAATTACGAGCAGTACTTC.

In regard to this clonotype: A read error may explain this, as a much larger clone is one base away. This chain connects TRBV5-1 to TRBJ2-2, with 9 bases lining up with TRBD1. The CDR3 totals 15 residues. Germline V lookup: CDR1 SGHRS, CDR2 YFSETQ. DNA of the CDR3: TGCGCCAGCACGGCGACAGGGGGTCTCACCGGGGAGCGGTTTTTT. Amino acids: CASTATGGLTGERFF.

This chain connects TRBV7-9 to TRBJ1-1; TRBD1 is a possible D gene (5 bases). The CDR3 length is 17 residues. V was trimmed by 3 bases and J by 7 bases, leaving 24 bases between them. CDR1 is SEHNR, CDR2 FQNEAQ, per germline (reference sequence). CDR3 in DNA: TGTGCCAGCAGCTTTAAAGCCGGGACTCCAAAAGAGGGTGAAGCTTTCTTT. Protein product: CASSFKAGTPKEGEAFF. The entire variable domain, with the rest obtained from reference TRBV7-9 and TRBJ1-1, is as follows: DTGVSQNPRHKITKRGQNVTFRCDPISEHNRLYWYRQTLGQGPEFLTYFQNEAQLEKSRLLSDRFSAERPKGSFSTLEIQRTEQGDSAMYLCASSFKAGTPKEGEAFFGQGTRLTVV.

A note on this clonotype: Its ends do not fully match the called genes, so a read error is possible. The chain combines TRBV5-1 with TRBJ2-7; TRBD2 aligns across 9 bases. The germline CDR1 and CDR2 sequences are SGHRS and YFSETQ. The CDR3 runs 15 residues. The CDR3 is CASRRGGGAKYERYF. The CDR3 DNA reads TGCGCCAGCCGGAGGGGCGGGGGGGCCAAGTACGAGCGGTACTTC.

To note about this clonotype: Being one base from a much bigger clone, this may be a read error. The CDR3: CHTLDTQDF. The CDR3 DNA reads as TGCCATACTCTAGATACGCAGGATTTT. The chain joins TRBV29-1 to TRBJ2-3; D gene ambiguous. The CDR3 has 9 amino acids. CDR1 and CDR2 (germline): SQVTM, ANQGSEA.

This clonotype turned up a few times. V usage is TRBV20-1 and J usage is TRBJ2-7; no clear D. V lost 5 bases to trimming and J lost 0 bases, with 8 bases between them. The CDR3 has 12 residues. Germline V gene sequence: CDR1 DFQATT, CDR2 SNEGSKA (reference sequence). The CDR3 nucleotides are TGCAGTGCTTCCGACGACTCCTACGAGCAGTACTTC. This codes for CSASDDSYEQYF.

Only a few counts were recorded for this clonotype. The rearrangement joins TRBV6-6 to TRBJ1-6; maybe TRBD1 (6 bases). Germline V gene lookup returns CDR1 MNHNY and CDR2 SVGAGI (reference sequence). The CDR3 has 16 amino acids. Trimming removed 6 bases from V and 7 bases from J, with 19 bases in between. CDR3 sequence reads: CASSHPAAQGNSPLHF. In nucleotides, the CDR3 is TGTGCCAGCAGCCACCCGGCGGCACAGGGAAATTCACCCCTCCACTTT.

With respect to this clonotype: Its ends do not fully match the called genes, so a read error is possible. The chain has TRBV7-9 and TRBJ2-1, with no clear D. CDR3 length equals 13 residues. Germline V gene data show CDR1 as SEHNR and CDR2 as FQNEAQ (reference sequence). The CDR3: CASGLFPGNEQFF. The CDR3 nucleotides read TGTGCCAGCGGCTTATTCCCCGGAAATGAGCAGTTCTTC.

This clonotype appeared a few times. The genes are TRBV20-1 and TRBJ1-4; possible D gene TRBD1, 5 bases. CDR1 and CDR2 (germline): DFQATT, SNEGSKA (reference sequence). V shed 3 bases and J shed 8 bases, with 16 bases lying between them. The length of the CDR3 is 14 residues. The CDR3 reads CSASLAGTGEKLFF. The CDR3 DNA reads TGCAGTGCTAGTTTGGCAGGGACCGGCGAAAAACTGTTTTTT.

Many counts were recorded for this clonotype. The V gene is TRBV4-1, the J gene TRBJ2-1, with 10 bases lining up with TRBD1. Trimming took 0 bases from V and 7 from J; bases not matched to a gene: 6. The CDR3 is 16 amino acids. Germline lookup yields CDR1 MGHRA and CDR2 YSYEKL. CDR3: CASSQDRTGGWNEQFF. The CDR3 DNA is TGCGCCAGCAGCCAAGATAGGACAGGGGGTTGGAATGAGCAGTTCTTC.

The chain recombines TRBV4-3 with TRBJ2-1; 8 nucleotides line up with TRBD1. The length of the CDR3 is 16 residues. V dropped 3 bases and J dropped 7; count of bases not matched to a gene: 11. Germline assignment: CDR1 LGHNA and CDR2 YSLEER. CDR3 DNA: TGCGCCAGCAGCCAGGGTTCCAGGGGGCTGGTAAATGAGCAGTTCTTC. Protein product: CASSQGSRGLVNEQFF.

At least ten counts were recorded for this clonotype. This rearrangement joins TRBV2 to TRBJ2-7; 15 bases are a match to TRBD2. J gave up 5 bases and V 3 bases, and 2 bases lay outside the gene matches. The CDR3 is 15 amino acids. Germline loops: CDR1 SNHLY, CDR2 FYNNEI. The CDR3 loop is CASSEGLAGGNEQYF. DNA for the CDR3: TGTGCCAGCAGTGAGGGACTAGCGGGAGGAAACGAGCAGTACTTC.